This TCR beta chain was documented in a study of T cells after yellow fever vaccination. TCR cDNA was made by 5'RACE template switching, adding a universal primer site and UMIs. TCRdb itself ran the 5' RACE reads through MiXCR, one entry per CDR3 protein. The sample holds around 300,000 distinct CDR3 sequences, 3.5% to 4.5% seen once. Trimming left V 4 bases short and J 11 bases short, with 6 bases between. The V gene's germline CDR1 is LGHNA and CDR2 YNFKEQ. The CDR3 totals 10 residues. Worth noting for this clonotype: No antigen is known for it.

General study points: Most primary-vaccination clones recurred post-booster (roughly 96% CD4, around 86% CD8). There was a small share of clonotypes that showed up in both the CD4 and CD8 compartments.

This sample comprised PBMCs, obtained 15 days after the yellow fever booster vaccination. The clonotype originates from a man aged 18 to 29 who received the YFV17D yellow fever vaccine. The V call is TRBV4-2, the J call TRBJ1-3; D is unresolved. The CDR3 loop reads CASSPGPIYF. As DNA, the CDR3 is TGTGCCAGCAGCCCCGGGCCCATATATTTT.